This T cell receptor (beta chain) derives from a study of CD8+CD57+ T cells in acquired aplastic anemia. Study-level points and caveats: Patients and controls had in common some 30 CD8+ CDR3 sequences.

The patients chosen for sequencing had shown expansion of CD8+CD57+ cells (detected by flow cytometry). A severe acquired aplastic anemia diagnosis applied to all patients. The blood sampling took place in patients who had so far received no therapy. Germline-derived CDR1 and CDR2 are LNHNV and YYDKDF (reference sequence). The CDR3 loop spans 13 amino acids. V lost 5 bases and J lost 9, with 14 bases in between. Profiling that covered TCR beta VDJ and CDR3 relied on genomic DNA as its template. MiXCR, run by TCRdb on the reads, gives a single entry per CDR3 protein. The table includes approximately 180,000 distinct CDR3 sequences, under 50% detected once. In this sample, this clonotype turned up many times. The antigen remains undetermined.

This receptor was obtained from a human donor with aplastic anemia. What was sequenced was sorted CD4+, CD8+, or CD8+CD57+ T cells (not recorded which) from PBMCs. The chain has TRBV15 and TRBJ2-1, with TRBD1 as a possible D gene (5 bases). The CDR3 loop reads CATSGPTVTEQFF. DNA for the CDR3: TGTGCCACCAGCGGACCGACAGTGACTGAGCAGTTCTTC.